Shown below are 30 T cell receptor beta chains from a single sample sequenced in a study of tumor-infiltrating lymphocytes in primary liver carcinoma. Reverse transcription of roughly 470 ng total RNA with a constant-region primer produced TCR beta cDNA. Construction of TCR beta libraries relied on three successive nested multiplex PCR rounds employing slightly modified ARM-PCR. PCR rounds one and two used TRBV1-TRBV30 forward primers with a C-beta reverse primer for 10 cycles each. TCRdb passed the multiplex PCR reads through MiXCR, listing each CDR3 protein once. The data show about 320,000 distinct CDR3 sequences, roughly two thirds seen once. Unsorted whole blood served as the source of blood RNA, and germline DNA was extracted as well. The sample was peripheral blood. The receptors originated from a man between 35 and 55 years old with primary liver carcinoma and hepatitis B virus infection.

Turning to this clonotype: This may be a read error: a much more frequent sequence differs by one nucleotide. The CDR3 nucleotides are TGTGCCGGCAGGGATGGTGGCCGCCCGGCGGAGCAGTACTTC. Its protein product is CAGRDGGRPAEQYF. The rearrangement links TRBV6-2 or TRBV6-3 to TRBJ2-7, with a weak D call TRBD1 (5 bases). Germline assignment: CDR1 MNHEY and CDR2 SVGEGT. The CDR3 spans 14 residues.

The J gene is TRBJ1-3, the V gene TRBV7-9; the D is unclear. The germline V gene encodes CDR1 SEHNR and CDR2 FQNEAQ (reference sequence). The CDR3 consists of 13 residues. The ends were cut back, 2 bases at V and 6 bases at J, with 8 bases in the middle. The CDR3 is CASSLSWSNTIYF. In DNA form, the CDR3 reads TGTGCCAGCAGCTTATCCTGGTCAAACACCATATATTTT.

This clonotype was observed a few times. V and J are TRBV5-5 and TRBJ2-7; D remains ambiguous. The CDR3 has 14 residues. V gave up 0 bases and J gave up 1 base, with 8 bases separating them. Germline CDR1 and CDR2: SGHKS and YYEKEE (reference sequence). The CDR3 DNA is TGTGCCAGCAGCTTGGCGGGCCCATCCTACGAGCAGTACTTC. Amino acids: CASSLAGPSYEQYF.

A remark on this clonotype: A much larger clone sits a single nucleotide away, making a read error possible. The chain is built from TRBV10-3 and TRBJ2-1; D could derive from TRBD1 or TRBD2 (5 bases each). Germline V lookup: CDR1 ENHRY, CDR2 SYGVKD. V lost 3 bases and J lost 5, with 17 bases in between. The CDR3 totals 16 residues. CDR3 sequence (DNA): TGTGCCATCAGTGATCCAGTGGGACCCCACCACAATGAGCAGTTCTTC. Translated: CAISDPVGPHHNEQFF.

Comment on this clonotype: This may be a read error: a much more frequent sequence differs by one nucleotide. This chain connects TRBV12-3 or TRBV12-4 to TRBJ2-7; D might be TRBD2 (5 bases). The V end was cut by 3 bases, the J end by 4 bases, with 7 bases between. The CDR3 extends over 12 amino acids. Written as DNA, the CDR3 is TGTGCCAGCAGTTTGGACTGGTACGAGCAGTACTTC. It codes for CASSLDWYEQYF.

The rearrangement links TRBV10-3 to TRBJ2-7; tentatively, D is TRBD1 or TRBD2 (5 bases each). V was trimmed by 6 bases and J by 6 bases, leaving 30 bases between them. Per the germline V gene, CDR1 is ENHRY and CDR2 is SYGVKD. This CDR3 is 18 amino acids long. The chain's CDR3 is CAIRVPPGTSLTSGEQYF. The DNA for the CDR3 is TGTGCCATCAGGGTTCCCCCCGGGACCAGCCTTACGTCTGGCGAGCAGTACTTC.

As concerns this clonotype: A read error is likely, as this CDR3 ends without the conserved phenylalanine or tryptophan. This chain links TRBV29-1 with TRBJ1-1, with a weak D call TRBD1 (6 bases). Germline CDR1 SQVTM, CDR2 ANQGSEA. The CDR3 contains 15 residues. Trimming took off 6 bases at V and 0 bases at J, with 17 bases between the two ends. CDR3 amino acids: CSVHSLDSVNTEAFL. For the CDR3, the DNA is TGCAGCGTCCACTCTCTGGACAGTGTGAACACTGAAGCTTTCCTT.

This clonotype was observed a few times. This could be a read error, since a much larger clone is one nucleotide away. CDR3 sequence: CASSSSGPSSYEQYF. CDR3 DNA: TGTGCCAGCAGTTCAAGCGGGCCGAGCTCCTACGAGCAGTACTTC. The chain links TRBV12-3 or TRBV12-4 to TRBJ2-7; D is possibly TRBD2 (6 bases). The germline V and J ends were trimmed by 4 bases and 0 bases, with 13 bases remaining between them. The CDR3 totals 15 residues.

This clonotype was observed once. The V call is TRBV4-1, the J call TRBJ2-1; D is uncertain. This CDR3 spans 16 amino acids. Germline V gives CDR1 MGHRA, CDR2 YSYEKL. Trimming stripped 1 base from V and 4 bases from J, with 14 bases between. The CDR3: CASSQAYEPPYNEQFF. The CDR3 region has the DNA TGCGCCAGCAGCCAAGCCTACGAACCTCCATACAATGAGCAGTTCTTC.

As regards this clonotype: One base away lies a much larger clone, so this may be a sequencing read error. The genes are TRBV12-3 or TRBV12-4 and TRBJ2-7; D is possibly TRBD1 or TRBD2 (5 bases each). The germline V and J ends were trimmed by 8 bases and 3 bases, with 14 bases remaining between them. The CDR3 has 13 residues. Here the CDR3 DNA reads TGTGCCAGCTTGCAGGGAGTTGTCTACGAGCAGTACTTC. This translates into CASLQGVVYEQYF.

The chain carries TRBV18 and TRBJ2-2; 7 positions match TRBD2. Germline V CDR1 and CDR2: KGHSH, LQKENI. With V trimmed by 0 bases and J by 7 bases, 5 bases remained unmatched. The length of the CDR3 is 15 residues. The CDR3 spells CASSPPGLTIGELFF. CDR3 DNA sequence: TGTGCCAGCTCACCACCGGGACTAACTATCGGGGAGCTGTTTTTT.

The V gene is TRBV11-2, the J gene TRBJ2-5; 9 nucleotides agree with TRBD1. Germline CDR1 SGHAT, CDR2 FQNNGV. The length of the CDR3 is 15 residues. Unmatched junction bases numbered 15, after V lost 11 bases and J lost 5 bases. CDR3 in DNA: TGTGCCTGTAGCAGACGGACAGGGGAGAAGGAGACCCAGTACTTC. It encodes CACSRRTGEKETQYF.

This clonotype has at least ten counts. V usage is TRBV10-1 and J usage is TRBJ2-1, with D perhaps TRBD2 (6 bases). The V end lost 2 bases, the J end lost 0 bases, and 8 bases lay between the germline ends. Germline CDR1 WNHNN, CDR2 SYGVQD (reference sequence). This CDR3 contains 15 residues. The CDR3 loop is CASSEGGSSYNEQFF. The CDR3 DNA sequence: TGCGCCAGCAGTGAGGGGGGGAGCTCCTACAATGAGCAGTTCTTC.

This clonotype was detected many times. J is TRBJ2-7 and V is TRBV11-1, with 7 bases fitting TRBD1. This CDR3 has 14 amino acids. The trim removed 1 base at V and 3 bases at J, leaving 3 bases unmatched. Germline lookup yields CDR1 SGHAT and CDR2 FQDESV (reference sequence). CDR3 in DNA: TGTGCCAGCAGCTTAGGCGACAGGGACTACGAGCAGTACTTC. Protein: CASSLGDRDYEQYF.

This clonotype was seen many times. This sequence joins TRBV6-1 and TRBJ2-7, with D unresolved. Trimming took off 4 bases at V and 1 base at J, with 8 bases between the two ends. Germline-derived CDR1 and CDR2 are MNHNS and SASEGT. The CDR3 covers 13 residues. The CDR3 DNA sequence: TGTGCCAGCAGTGGCGGCCTTTCCTACGAGCAGTACTTC. It specifies CASSGGLSYEQYF.

In the case of this clonotype: The germline gene is not matched at one end of the junction; a read error may be the cause. V gene TRBV5-8 combines with J gene TRBJ1-1; no clear D. The CDR3 covers 13 residues. Germline CDR1 reads SGHTS; CDR2 reads YDEGEE. The CDR3 protein is CASSLASNTEVFF. The CDR3 nucleotides read TGTGCCAGCAGCTTGGCCTCGAACACTGAAGTTTTCTTT.

The chain is built from TRBV7-9 and TRBJ2-7; the D gene is possibly TRBD2 (5 bases). This CDR3 has 17 amino acids. Trimming stripped 1 base from V and 2 bases from J, with 18 bases between. CDR1 and CDR2 from the germline V gene are SEHNR and FQNEAQ (reference sequence). The CDR3 spells CASSLGTPGKPPYEQYF. DNA for the CDR3: TGTGCCAGCAGCTTAGGAACCCCCGGGAAACCACCCTACGAGCAGTACTTC. Supplemented by reference TRBV7-9 and TRBJ2-7, the full variable domain reads DTGVSQNPRHKITKRGQNVTFRCDPISEHNRLYWYRQTLGQGPEFLTYFQNEAQLEKSRLLSDRFSAERPKGSFSTLEIQRTEQGDSAMYLCASSLGTPGKPPYEQYFGPGTRLTVT.

As regards this clonotype: A read error may be the cause here, since a much bigger clone is one base away. The chain uses TRBV12-3 or TRBV12-4 and TRBJ1-2; no definite D call. There are 14 residues in the CDR3. The ends were cut back, 7 bases at V and 6 bases at J, with 18 bases in the middle. The CDR3 protein is CASTLSARYNGYTF. In DNA, the CDR3 is TGTGCCAGCACCCTATCTGCAAGGTACAATGGCTACACCTTC.

With respect to this clonotype: Possible read error: a much larger clone is one base away. The chain employs TRBV6-5 and TRBJ2-3; maybe TRBD2 (6 bases). The CDR3 totals 15 residues. CDR1 and CDR2 from the germline V gene are MNHEY and SVGAGI. Here the CDR3 DNA reads TGTGCCTGCAGTGGGACTCACAGATACGCAGTATCGCAGTATTTT. This codes for CACSGTHRYAVSQYF.

This clonotype was detected many times. The genes are TRBV4-2 and TRBJ1-2; D gene ambiguous. With 0 bases removed from V and 7 bases from J, the gap between germline ends came to 12 bases. The CDR3 loop spans 14 amino acids. Germline CDR1 is LGHNA and CDR2 is YNFKEQ. CDR3 sequence: CASSQDLGTVGYTF. The CDR3 DNA reads as TGTGCCAGCAGCCAAGATCTGGGCACCGTTGGCTACACCTTC.

This chain connects TRBV29-1 to TRBJ2-1, with D possibly called TRBD1 or TRBD2 (5 bases each). The V end was cut by 2 bases, the J end by 10 bases, with 15 bases between. This CDR3 spans 13 amino acids. Germline V lookup: CDR1 SQVTM, CDR2 ANQGSEA. As DNA, the CDR3 is TGCAGCGTTGAAAGGGCAGGGAGCAACGAGCAGTTCTTC. This codes for CSVERAGSNEQFF.

This clonotype was detected many times. The chain uses TRBV7-8 and TRBJ2-7; possibly TRBD2 for D (5 bases). The ends were cut back, 2 bases at V and 4 bases at J, with 21 bases in the middle. Germline V lookup: CDR1 SGHVS, CDR2 FQNEAQ. The CDR3 contains 17 residues. The CDR3 sequence: CASSLYLSTSEEYEQYF. Written as DNA, the CDR3 is TGTGCCAGCAGCTTATATCTGTCTACTAGTGAAGAATACGAGCAGTACTTC.

The chain employs TRBV5-1 and TRBJ2-3; 9 nucleotides match TRBD2. Germline V gene lookup returns CDR1 SGHRS and CDR2 YFSETQ. V was clipped by 5 bases and J by 3 bases; unmatched bases: 10. The length of the CDR3 is 16 residues. CDR3 loop: CASRRDSGSSTDTQYF. The CDR3 bases are TGCGCCAGCAGAAGGGATAGCGGGAGCTCGACAGATACGCAGTATTTT.

Regarding this clonotype: A much more abundant neighbour one base away suggests this may be a read error. V and J are TRBV29-1 and TRBJ1-3, with D unclear. Germline V gene lookup returns CDR1 SQVTM and CDR2 ANQGSEA. V was pared by 8 bases and J by 0 bases, with 17 bases between. This CDR3 spans 15 amino acids. CDR3 nucleotide sequence: TGCAGCCATTGTGGGGTAGGCAGCTCTGGAAACACCATATATTTT. It encodes CSHCGVGSSGNTIYF.

The chain joins TRBV6-1 to TRBJ2-3, with no clear D. Trimming removed 5 bases from V and 2 bases from J, with 11 bases in between. CDR1 MNHNS and CDR2 SASEGT come from the germline V gene. The CDR3 contains 14 residues. CDR3 loop: CASSCPPLTDTQYF. The CDR3 DNA sequence: TGTGCCAGCAGTTGTCCTCCCCTCACAGATACGCAGTATTTT.

Turning to this clonotype: Germline is not matched at one junction end, which may reflect a read error. This chain joins TRBV5-4 and TRBJ2-1; 7 nucleotides line up with TRBD2. The CDR3 sequence is 15 residues long. Germline CDR1 and CDR2: SGHNT and YYREEE (reference sequence). The CDR3 sequence: CASSLSGDSYNKQFF. Here the CDR3 DNA reads TGTGCCAGCAGCTTAAGCGGGGACTCCTACAATAAGCAGTTCTTC.

As regards this clonotype: A clone one base away is much larger, so this may be a read error. V gene TRBV6-6 combines with J gene TRBJ2-7; D call uncertain. With 6 bases removed from V and 2 bases from J, the gap between germline ends came to 14 bases. In germline, CDR1 is MNHNY, CDR2 SVGAGI (reference sequence). This CDR3 spans 14 amino acids. CDR3 amino acids: CASSSPPSPYEQYF. The CDR3 region has the DNA TGTGCCAGCAGCTCACCGCCGTCTCCCTACGAGCAGTACTTC.

Regarding this clonotype: A read error may be the cause here, since a much bigger clone is one base away. Because it lacks the conserved phenylalanine or tryptophan at the end, this CDR3 is likely a read error. The chain joins TRBV6-2 or TRBV6-3 to TRBJ2-4; 7 nucleotides line up with TRBD1. Trimming took 5 bases from V and 3 from J; bases not matched to a gene: 7. There are 15 residues in the CDR3. Germline V gene lookup returns CDR1 MNHEY and CDR2 SVGEGT. The CDR3 here is CASSPGQVYKNIQYI. The DNA of the CDR3 is TGTGCCAGCAGTCCTGGACAGGTCTACAAAAACATTCAGTACATC.

This clonotype was recorded a few times. The chain links TRBV5-6 to TRBJ2-3; TRBD2 matches 16 bases. Germline V gene data show CDR1 as SGHDT and CDR2 as YYEEEE. The CDR3 length is 24 residues. V lost 0 bases and J lost 4; bases outside the gene matches: 23. The CDR3 DNA reads TGTGCCAGCAGCTTGGAGGGGTGGTCTGATACCGGGACTAGCGGGAGGGCCGGGTCAGATACGCAGTATTTT. The encoded protein is CASSLEGWSDTGTSGRAGSDTQYF. Full variable domain (rest looked up from reference TRBV5-6 and TRBJ2-3): DAGVTQSPTHLIKTRGQQVTLRCSPKSGHDTVSWYQQALGQGPQFIFQYYEEEERQRGNFPDRFSGHQFPNYSSELNVNALLLGDSALYLCASSLEGWSDTGTSGRAGSDTQYFGPGTRLTVL.

To note about this clonotype: This may stem from a read error, because a much larger clone lies one nucleotide away. The chain recombines TRBV6-1 with TRBJ2-3; a possible D gene is TRBD2 (5 bases). The CDR3 is made up of 11 amino acids. Germline V lookup: CDR1 MNHNS, CDR2 SASEGT. In nucleotides, the CDR3 is TGTGGTGCTAGCTCCATAGATACGCAGTATTTT. Translating it yields CGASSIDTQYF.